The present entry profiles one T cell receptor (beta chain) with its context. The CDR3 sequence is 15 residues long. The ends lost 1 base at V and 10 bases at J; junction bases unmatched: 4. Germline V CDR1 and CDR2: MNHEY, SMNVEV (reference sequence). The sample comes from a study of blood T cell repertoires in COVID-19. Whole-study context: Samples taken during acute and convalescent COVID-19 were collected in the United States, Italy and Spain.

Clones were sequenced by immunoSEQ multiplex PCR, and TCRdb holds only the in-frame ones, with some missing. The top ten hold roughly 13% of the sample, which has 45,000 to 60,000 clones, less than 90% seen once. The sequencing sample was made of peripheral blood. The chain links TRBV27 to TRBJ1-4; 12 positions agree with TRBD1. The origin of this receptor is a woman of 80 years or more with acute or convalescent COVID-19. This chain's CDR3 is CASSLLGTGGGKLFF. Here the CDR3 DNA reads TGTGCCAGCAGTTTATTAGGGACAGGGGGCGGAAAACTGTTTTTT.